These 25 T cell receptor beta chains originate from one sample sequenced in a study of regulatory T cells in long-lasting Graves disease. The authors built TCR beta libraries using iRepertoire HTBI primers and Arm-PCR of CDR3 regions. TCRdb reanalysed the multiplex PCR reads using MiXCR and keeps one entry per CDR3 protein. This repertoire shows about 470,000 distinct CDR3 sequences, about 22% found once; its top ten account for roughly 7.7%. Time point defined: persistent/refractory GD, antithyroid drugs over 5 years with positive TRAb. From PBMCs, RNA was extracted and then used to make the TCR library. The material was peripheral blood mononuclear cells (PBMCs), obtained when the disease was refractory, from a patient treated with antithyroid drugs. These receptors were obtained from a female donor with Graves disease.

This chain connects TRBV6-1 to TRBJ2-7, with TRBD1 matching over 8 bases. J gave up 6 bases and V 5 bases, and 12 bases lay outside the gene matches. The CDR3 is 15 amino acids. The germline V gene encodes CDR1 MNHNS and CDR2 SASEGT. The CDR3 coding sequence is TGTGCCAGCAGTCCCCTCTTCAGGACAGGGTCCGAGCAGTACTTC. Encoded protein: CASSPLFRTGSEQYF.

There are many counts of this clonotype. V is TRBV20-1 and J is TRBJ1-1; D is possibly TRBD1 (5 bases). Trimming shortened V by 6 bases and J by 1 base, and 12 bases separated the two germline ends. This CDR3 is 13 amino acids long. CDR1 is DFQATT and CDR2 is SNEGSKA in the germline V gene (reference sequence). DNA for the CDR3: TGCAGTGCCCTGGGACTGAAGAACACTGAAGCTTTCTTT. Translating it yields CSALGLKNTEAFF.

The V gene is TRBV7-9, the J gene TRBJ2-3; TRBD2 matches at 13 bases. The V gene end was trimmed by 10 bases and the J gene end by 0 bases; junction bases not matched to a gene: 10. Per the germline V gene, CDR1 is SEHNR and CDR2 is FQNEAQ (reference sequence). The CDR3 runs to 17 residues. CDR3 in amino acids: CATTLAGGPWSTDTQYF. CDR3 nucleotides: TGTGCCACAACACTAGCGGGAGGGCCATGGAGCACAGATACGCAGTATTTT.

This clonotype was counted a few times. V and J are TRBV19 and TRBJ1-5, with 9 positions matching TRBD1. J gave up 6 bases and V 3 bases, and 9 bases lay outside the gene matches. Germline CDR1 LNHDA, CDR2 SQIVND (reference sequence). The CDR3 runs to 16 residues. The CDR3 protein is CASSIRGTGKFQPQHF. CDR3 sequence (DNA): TGTGCCAGTAGTATTAGAGGGACAGGGAAATTTCAGCCCCAGCATTTT.

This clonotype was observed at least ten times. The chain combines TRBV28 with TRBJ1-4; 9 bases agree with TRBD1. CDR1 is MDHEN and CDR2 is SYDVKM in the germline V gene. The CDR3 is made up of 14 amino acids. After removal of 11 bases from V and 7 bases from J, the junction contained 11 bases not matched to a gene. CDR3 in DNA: TGTGCCGAGGACAGGGGTATATGGGGTGAAAAACTGTTTTTT. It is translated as CAEDRGIWGEKLFF.

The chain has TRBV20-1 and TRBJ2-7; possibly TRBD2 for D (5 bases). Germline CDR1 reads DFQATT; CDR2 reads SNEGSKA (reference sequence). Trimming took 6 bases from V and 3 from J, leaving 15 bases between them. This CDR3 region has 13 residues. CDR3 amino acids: CSARPPSRYEQYF. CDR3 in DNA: TGCAGTGCCCGCCCCCCTAGCCGCTACGAGCAGTACTTC.

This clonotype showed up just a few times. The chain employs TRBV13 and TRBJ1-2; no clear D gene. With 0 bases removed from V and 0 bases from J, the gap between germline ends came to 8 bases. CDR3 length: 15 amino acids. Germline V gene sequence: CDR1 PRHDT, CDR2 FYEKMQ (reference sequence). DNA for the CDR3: TGTGCCAGCAGCTTAGGCCACGAAGCTAACTATGGCTACACCTTC. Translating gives CASSLGHEANYGYTF.

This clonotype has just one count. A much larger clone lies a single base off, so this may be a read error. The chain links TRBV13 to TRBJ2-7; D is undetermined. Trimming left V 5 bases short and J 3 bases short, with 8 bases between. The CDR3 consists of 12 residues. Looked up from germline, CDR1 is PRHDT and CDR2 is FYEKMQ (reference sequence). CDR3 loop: CASSHSVYEQYF. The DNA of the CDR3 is TGTGCCAGCAGCCACAGCGTCTACGAGCAGTACTTC.

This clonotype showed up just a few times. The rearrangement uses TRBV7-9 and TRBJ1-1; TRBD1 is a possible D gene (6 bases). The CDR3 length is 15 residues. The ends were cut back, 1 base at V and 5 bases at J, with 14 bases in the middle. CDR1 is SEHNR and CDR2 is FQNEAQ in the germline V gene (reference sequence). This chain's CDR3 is CASSLERGGGTEAFF. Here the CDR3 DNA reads TGTGCCAGCAGCTTAGAACGAGGGGGTGGGACTGAAGCTTTCTTT.

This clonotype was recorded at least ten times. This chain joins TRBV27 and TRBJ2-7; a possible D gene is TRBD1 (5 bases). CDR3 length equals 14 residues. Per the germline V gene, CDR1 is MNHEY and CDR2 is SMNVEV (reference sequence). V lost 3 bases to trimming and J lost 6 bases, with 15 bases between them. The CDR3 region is CASSFGQGSGEQYF. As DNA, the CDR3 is TGTGCCAGCAGTTTCGGCCAGGGATCCGGCGAGCAGTACTTC.

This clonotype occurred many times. The chain's CDR3 is CAISPQGGLNTEAFF. CDR3 nucleotide sequence: TGTGCCATCAGCCCACAGGGTGGCCTGAACACTGAAGCTTTCTTT. The chain carries TRBV10-3 and TRBJ1-1; D is possibly TRBD1 (6 bases). Germline V gene sequence: CDR1 ENHRY, CDR2 SYGVKD. V gave up 6 bases and J gave up 0 bases, with 14 bases separating them. This CDR3 is 15 amino acids long.

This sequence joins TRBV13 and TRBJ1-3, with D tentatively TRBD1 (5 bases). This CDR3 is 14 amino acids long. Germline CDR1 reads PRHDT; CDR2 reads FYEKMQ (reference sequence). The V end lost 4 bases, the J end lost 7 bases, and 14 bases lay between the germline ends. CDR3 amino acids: CASSWGDRRNTIYF. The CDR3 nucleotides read TGTGCCAGCAGCTGGGGGGACCGACGGAACACCATATATTTT. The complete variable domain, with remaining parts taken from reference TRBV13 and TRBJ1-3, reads AAGVIQSPRHLIKEKRETATLKCYPIPRHDTVYWYQQGPGQDPQFLISFYEKMQSDKGSIPDRFSAQQFSDYHSELNMSSLELGDSALYFCASSWGDRRNTIYFGEGSWLTVV.

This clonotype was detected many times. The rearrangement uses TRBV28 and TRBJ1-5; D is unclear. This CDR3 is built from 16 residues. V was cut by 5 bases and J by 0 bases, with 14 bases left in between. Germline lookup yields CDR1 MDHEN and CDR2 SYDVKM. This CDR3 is CASSRLRTYSNQPQHF. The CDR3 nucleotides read TGTGCCAGCAGTCGCCTTCGGACGTATAGCAATCAGCCCCAGCATTTT.

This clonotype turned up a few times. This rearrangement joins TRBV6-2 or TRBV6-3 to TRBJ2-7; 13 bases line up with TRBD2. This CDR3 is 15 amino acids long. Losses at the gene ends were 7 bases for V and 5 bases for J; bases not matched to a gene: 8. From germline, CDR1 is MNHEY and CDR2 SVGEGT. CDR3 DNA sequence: TGTGCCAGCATCAGGACTAGCGGGAGTATCAACGAGCAGTACTTC. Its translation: CASIRTSGSINEQYF.

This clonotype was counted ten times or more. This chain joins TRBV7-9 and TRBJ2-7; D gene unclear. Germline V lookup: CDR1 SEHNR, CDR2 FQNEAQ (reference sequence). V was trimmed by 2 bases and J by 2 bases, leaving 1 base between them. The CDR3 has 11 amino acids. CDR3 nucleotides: TGTGCCAGCAGCTTAACCTACGAGCAGTACTTC. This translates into CASSLTYEQYF.

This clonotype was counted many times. The CDR3 region is CSASGNTEAFF. The DNA for the CDR3 is TGCAGTGCTAGCGGCAACACTGAAGCTTTCTTT. The chain uses TRBV20-1 and TRBJ1-1; D is unresolved. Trimming took 3 bases from V and 2 from J, leaving 4 bases between them. Germline V gene data show CDR1 as DFQATT and CDR2 as SNEGSKA (reference sequence). CDR3 size: 11 residues.

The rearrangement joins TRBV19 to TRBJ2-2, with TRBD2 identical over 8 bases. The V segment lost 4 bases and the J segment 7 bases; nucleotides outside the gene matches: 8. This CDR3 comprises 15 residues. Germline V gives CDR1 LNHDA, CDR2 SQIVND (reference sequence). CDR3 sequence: CASSRSGGPSGELFF. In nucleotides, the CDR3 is TGTGCCAGTAGTAGGTCGGGAGGGCCGAGCGGGGAGCTGTTTTTT.

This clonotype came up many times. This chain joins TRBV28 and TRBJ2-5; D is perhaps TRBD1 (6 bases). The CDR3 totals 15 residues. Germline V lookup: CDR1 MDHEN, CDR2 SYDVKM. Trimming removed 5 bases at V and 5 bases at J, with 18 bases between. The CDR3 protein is CASSPSTTGRETQYF. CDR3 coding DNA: TGTGCCAGCAGTCCCTCGACAACAGGGCGGGAGACCCAGTACTTC.

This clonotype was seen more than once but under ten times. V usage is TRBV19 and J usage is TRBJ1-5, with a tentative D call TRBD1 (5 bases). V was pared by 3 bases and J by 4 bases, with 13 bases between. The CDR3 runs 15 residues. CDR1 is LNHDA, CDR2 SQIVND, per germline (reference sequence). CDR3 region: CASSMGRAENQPQHF. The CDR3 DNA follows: TGTGCCAGTAGTATGGGCAGGGCCGAAAATCAGCCCCAGCATTTT.

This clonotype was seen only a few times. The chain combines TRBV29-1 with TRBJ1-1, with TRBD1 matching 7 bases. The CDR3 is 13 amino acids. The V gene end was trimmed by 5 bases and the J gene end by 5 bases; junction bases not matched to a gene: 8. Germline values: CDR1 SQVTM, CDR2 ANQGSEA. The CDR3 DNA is TGCAGCGTTCTTACAGGGGAAAGAACTGAAGCTTTCTTT. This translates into CSVLTGERTEAFF.

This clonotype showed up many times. CDR3 in amino acids: CASSTQGLVYEQYF. CDR3 nucleotide sequence: TGTGCCAGCAGTACACAGGGATTGGTCTACGAGCAGTACTTC. V gene TRBV28 combines with J gene TRBJ2-7, with D perhaps matching TRBD1 (6 bases). The V end lost 5 bases, the J end lost 3 bases, and 14 bases lay between the germline ends. The length of the CDR3 is 14 residues. Per the germline V gene, CDR1 is MDHEN and CDR2 is SYDVKM.

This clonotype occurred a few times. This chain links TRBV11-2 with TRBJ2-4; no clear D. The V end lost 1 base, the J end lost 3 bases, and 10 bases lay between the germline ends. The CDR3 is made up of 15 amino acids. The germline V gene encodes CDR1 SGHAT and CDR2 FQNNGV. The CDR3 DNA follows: TGTGCCAGCAGCTTAGGTCAGGCCCTCAAAAACATTCAGTACTTC. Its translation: CASSLGQALKNIQYF.

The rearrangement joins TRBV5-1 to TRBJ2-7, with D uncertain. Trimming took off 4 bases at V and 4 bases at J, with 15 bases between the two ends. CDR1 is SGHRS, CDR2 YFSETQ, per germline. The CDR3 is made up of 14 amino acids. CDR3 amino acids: CASSPYNMDYEQYF. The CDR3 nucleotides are TGCGCCAGCAGCCCCTATAATATGGATTACGAGCAGTACTTC.

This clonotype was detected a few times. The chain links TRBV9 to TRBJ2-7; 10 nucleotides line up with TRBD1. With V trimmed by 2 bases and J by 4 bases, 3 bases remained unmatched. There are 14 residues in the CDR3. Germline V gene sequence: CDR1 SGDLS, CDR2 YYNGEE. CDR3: CASSVGQGWYEQYF. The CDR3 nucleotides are TGTGCCAGCAGCGTGGGACAGGGGTGGTACGAGCAGTACTTC.

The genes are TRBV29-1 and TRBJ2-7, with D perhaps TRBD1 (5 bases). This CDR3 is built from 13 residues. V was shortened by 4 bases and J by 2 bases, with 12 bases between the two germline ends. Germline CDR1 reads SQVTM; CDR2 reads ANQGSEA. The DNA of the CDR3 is TGCAGCGTTGCAGGGTTGGGAACCTACGAGCAGTACTTC. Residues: CSVAGLGTYEQYF.